This passage covers 23 T cell receptor beta chains from one sample sequenced in a study of CD8 T cells in Susac syndrome. RNA totalling roughly 0.5 to 1 ug underwent reverse transcription with random hexamers. In TCRdb, the immunoSEQ multiplex PCR reads were re-called with MiXCR into one record per CDR3 protein. The sample holds roughly 100,000 distinct CDR3 sequences; approximately 93% are singletons and the top ten take around 0.38%. The sample was CD8+ T cells from PBMCs. The receptors originated from a human donor with Susac syndrome.

The chain is built from TRBV18 and TRBJ1-1; D is unresolved. The germline CDR1 and CDR2 sequences are KGHSH and LQKENI. This CDR3 has 13 residues. V was shortened by 3 bases and J by 5 bases, with 10 bases between the two germline ends. The CDR3 DNA reads as TGTGCCAGCTCACCTCCCGTCGATACTGAAGCTTTCTTT. Translation: CASSPPVDTEAFF.

This rearrangement joins TRBV12-3 or TRBV12-4 to TRBJ2-5; tentative D call: TRBD1 (6 bases). This CDR3 spans 15 amino acids. The V end was cut by 5 bases, the J end by 5 bases, with 18 bases between. The CDR3 loop is CASSPPGTGSETQYF. The DNA for the CDR3 is TGTGCCAGCAGTCCCCCCGGTACAGGGTCCGAGACCCAGTACTTC.

This clonotype has more than one count but fewer than ten. In DNA form, the CDR3 reads TGTGCCAGCAGCTTCGGGGGTGTTGAAGCTTTCTTT. It translates to CASSFGGVEAFF. The chain carries TRBV5-6 and TRBJ1-1; D perhaps matches TRBD1 (5 bases). Per the germline V gene, CDR1 is SGHDT and CDR2 is YYEEEE. The CDR3 has 12 residues. V was trimmed by 2 bases and J by 7 bases, leaving 9 bases between them.

The chain employs TRBV19 and TRBJ2-1; D remains unclear. This CDR3 contains 14 residues. V lost 3 bases to trimming and J lost 4 bases, with 10 bases between them. The V gene's germline CDR1 is LNHDA and CDR2 SQIVND (reference sequence). CDR3 residues: CASSISLEYNEQFF. The CDR3 DNA is TGTGCCAGTAGTATCTCACTCGAGTACAATGAGCAGTTCTTC.

CDR3 DNA sequence: TGTGCCAGCAGAACCCGACAGGGTATTTATGGCTACACCTTC. As protein: CASRTRQGIYGYTF. The chain has TRBV27 and TRBJ1-2; 7 positions agree with TRBD1. Germline trimming cut 6 bases from V and 5 bases from J; bases unmatched to any gene: 9. The CDR3 sequence is 14 residues long. Germline V gives CDR1 MNHEY, CDR2 SMNVEV (reference sequence).

This rearrangement joins TRBV9 to TRBJ2-2, with 7 bases aligning to TRBD2. Trimming removed 2 bases from V and 1 base from J; junction bases left unmatched: 2. Germline CDR1 SGDLS, CDR2 YYNGEE. The CDR3 runs to 15 residues. The CDR3 nucleotides are TGTGCCAGCAGCGTCGGCGGGGGGAACACCGGGGAGCTGTTTTTT. Translating gives CASSVGGGNTGELFF.

V is TRBV3-1 and J is TRBJ1-6, with D hard to call. The V end was cut by 0 bases, the J end by 2 bases, with 11 bases between. Germline V CDR1 and CDR2: LGHDT, YNNKEL (reference sequence). CDR3 size: 17 residues. The CDR3 loop is CASSQDIGPAYNSPLHF. CDR3 DNA sequence: TGTGCCAGCAGCCAAGATATAGGGCCAGCCTATAATTCACCCCTCCACTTT.

The sample holds one count of this clonotype. This CDR3 is CASSLQGTNTEAFF. The CDR3 coding sequence is TGCGCCAGCAGCTTGCAGGGAACGAACACTGAAGCTTTCTTT. J is TRBJ1-1 and V is TRBV5-1; tentative D call: TRBD1 (5 bases). V gave up 1 base and J gave up 1 base, with 8 bases separating them. The CDR3 is made up of 14 amino acids. Germline V gene lookup returns CDR1 SGHRS and CDR2 YFSETQ.

The chain employs TRBV7-3 and TRBJ2-1; D remains ambiguous. Trimming cost V 2 bases and J 5 bases, with 10 bases left between them. The CDR3 totals 14 residues. Per germline, CDR1 SGHTA and CDR2 FQGTGA. CDR3 protein: CASSLDGANNEQFF. CDR3 coding DNA: TGTGCCAGCAGCTTAGATGGTGCAAACAATGAGCAGTTCTTC.

The V gene is TRBV9, the J gene TRBJ2-1; no firm D call. Trimming shortened V by 0 bases and J by 6 bases, and 4 bases separated the two germline ends. Germline lookup yields CDR1 SGDLS and CDR2 YYNGEE. The CDR3 covers 12 residues. Here the CDR3 reads CASSVGPNEQFF. The CDR3 bases are TGTGCCAGCAGCGTAGGCCCCAATGAGCAGTTCTTC. The full variable domain, with the rest looked up from reference TRBV9 and TRBJ2-1, is DSGVTQTPKHLITATGQRVTLRCSPRSGDLSVYWYQQSLDQGLQFLIQYYNGEERAKGNILERFSAQQFPDLHSELNLSSLELGDSALYFCASSVGPNEQFFGPGTRLTVL.

The gene calls are TRBV2 and TRBJ1-1; perhaps TRBD1 as D (5 bases). This CDR3 is 15 amino acids long. CDR1 is SNHLY and CDR2 is FYNNEI in the germline V gene. This chain's CDR3 is CTTVATQGSNTEAFF. The CDR3 region has the DNA TGTACGACAGTCGCTACTCAGGGTTCGAACACTGAAGCTTTCTTT.

The chain employs TRBV19 and TRBJ1-1, with TRBD1 matching 9 bases. Germline V lookup: CDR1 LNHDA, CDR2 SQIVND (reference sequence). V shed 8 bases, J shed 5 bases, and the junction held 3 bases outside the gene matches. The length of the CDR3 is 12 residues. The CDR3 DNA reads TGTGCCAGTTGGGACAGGGTGACTGAAGCTTTCTTT. Translation gives CASWDRVTEAFF.

The chain links TRBV9 to TRBJ2-1; TRBD1 or TRBD2 may be the D gene (6 bases each). The CDR3 runs to 13 residues. Trimming took off 3 bases at V and 15 bases at J, with 19 bases between the two ends. CDR1 SGDLS and CDR2 YYNGEE come from the germline V gene. The CDR3 sequence is CASSGGRGPSPFF. Here the CDR3 DNA reads TGTGCCAGCAGCGGAGGTCGGGGGCCCTCCCCGTTCTTC.

V and J are TRBV27 and TRBJ2-2, with 10 nucleotides matching TRBD2. The CDR3 spans 17 residues. Germline loops: CDR1 MNHEY, CDR2 SMNVEV (reference sequence). After removal of 3 bases from V and 1 base from J, the junction contained 5 bases not matched to a gene. The CDR3 spells CASSFIAGGLNTGELFF. The CDR3 bases are TGTGCCAGCAGTTTCATAGCGGGGGGCTTGAACACCGGGGAGCTGTTTTTT.

The rearrangement uses TRBV6-2 or TRBV6-3 and TRBJ1-5; D is possibly TRBD1 (5 bases). CDR3 length equals 14 residues. From germline, CDR1 is MNHEY and CDR2 SVGEGT. Trimming cost V 7 bases and J 7 bases, with 17 bases left between them. For the CDR3, the DNA is TGTGCCAGCAAGAAGGTGCAGGGTGAGCAGCCCCAGCATTTT. Residues: CASKKVQGEQPQHF.

J is TRBJ2-1 and V is TRBV20-1, with D possibly being TRBD2 (6 bases). Germline V gene lookup returns CDR1 DFQATT and CDR2 SNEGSKA (reference sequence). V lost 6 bases and J lost 10, with 13 bases in between. CDR3 size: 11 residues. The CDR3 sequence: CSASYRGEQFF. CDR3 DNA: TGCAGTGCATCTTACCGGGGGGAGCAGTTCTTC.

This clonotype was seen a single time. The chain uses TRBV3-1 and TRBJ1-6; perhaps TRBD1 as D (5 bases). The germline V gene has CDR1 LGHDT and CDR2 YNNKEL (reference sequence). The CDR3 sequence is 13 residues long. The V gene lost 6 bases and the J gene lost 14 bases, with 17 bases spanning the gap. CDR3 sequence (DNA): TGTGCCAGCAGACCCTGGAAGGGGAGCTCCCTCCACTTT. It translates to CASRPWKGSSLHF. Full variable domain (outside the CDR3, taken from reference TRBV3-1 and TRBJ1-6): DTAVSQTPKYLVTQMGNDKSIKCEQNLGHDTMYWYKQDSKKFLKIMFSYNNKELIINETVPNRFSPKSPDKAHLNLHINSLELGDSAVYFCASRPWKGSSLHFGNGTRLTVT.

The rearrangement links TRBV20-1 to TRBJ2-5, with D perhaps TRBD1 (6 bases). CDR1 DFQATT and CDR2 SNEGSKA come from the germline V gene (reference sequence). CDR3 size: 22 residues. The ends were cut back, 5 bases at V and 3 bases at J, with 40 bases in the middle. In DNA form, the CDR3 reads TGCAGTGCTCCTCCATCAGGTTCCTGGCCCTCTCAGGGGCCCCCGGGTGAAGAGACCCAGTACTTC. It encodes CSAPPSGSWPSQGPPGEETQYF.

This chain connects TRBV9 to TRBJ2-1, with 15 nucleotides matching TRBD2. Germline V gives CDR1 SGDLS, CDR2 YYNGEE. With 0 bases clipped from V and 1 base from J, the junction kept 2 bases outside the gene matches. This CDR3 has 18 residues. CDR3 residues: CASSVVGLAGGSYNEQFF. The CDR3 DNA reads TGTGCCAGCAGCGTAGTGGGACTAGCGGGGGGTTCCTACAATGAGCAGTTCTTC.

The chain recombines TRBV20-1 with TRBJ2-1, with 10 nucleotides matching TRBD2. The V gene end was trimmed by 0 bases and the J gene end by 12 bases; junction bases not matched to a gene: 14. The CDR3 extends over 16 amino acids. Germline CDR1 reads DFQATT; CDR2 reads SNEGSKA (reference sequence). This CDR3 is CSARDQELAGGRGQFF. In DNA, the CDR3 is TGCAGTGCTAGAGATCAGGAATTAGCGGGGGGCCGGGGGCAGTTCTTC.

The J gene is TRBJ2-6, the V gene TRBV9; D is unresolved. The V end lost 0 bases, the J end lost 0 bases, and 4 bases lay between the germline ends. The CDR3 covers 15 residues. CDR1 is SGDLS, CDR2 YYNGEE, per germline. This CDR3 is CASSVGTSGANVLTF. CDR3 bases: TGTGCCAGCAGCGTAGGGACCTCTGGGGCCAACGTCCTGACTTTC.

The sample holds one count of this clonotype. The chain employs TRBV13 and TRBJ2-5; D remains ambiguous. Looked up from germline, CDR1 is PRHDT and CDR2 is FYEKMQ (reference sequence). CDR3 length: 15 residues. Trimming took off 7 bases at V and 0 bases at J, with 15 bases between the two ends. The CDR3 region is CASTLAAAYQETQYF. CDR3 coding DNA: TGTGCCAGCACCCTGGCGGCAGCGTACCAAGAGACCCAGTACTTC.

The chain combines TRBV5-4 with TRBJ2-1; D call uncertain. CDR1 SGHNT and CDR2 YYREEE come from the germline V gene (reference sequence). The CDR3 runs 12 residues. V lost 6 bases and J lost 10, with 14 bases in between. CDR3 DNA: TGTGCCAGCAATACCAACCTTGGGGAGCAGTTCTTC. Protein: CASNTNLGEQFF.